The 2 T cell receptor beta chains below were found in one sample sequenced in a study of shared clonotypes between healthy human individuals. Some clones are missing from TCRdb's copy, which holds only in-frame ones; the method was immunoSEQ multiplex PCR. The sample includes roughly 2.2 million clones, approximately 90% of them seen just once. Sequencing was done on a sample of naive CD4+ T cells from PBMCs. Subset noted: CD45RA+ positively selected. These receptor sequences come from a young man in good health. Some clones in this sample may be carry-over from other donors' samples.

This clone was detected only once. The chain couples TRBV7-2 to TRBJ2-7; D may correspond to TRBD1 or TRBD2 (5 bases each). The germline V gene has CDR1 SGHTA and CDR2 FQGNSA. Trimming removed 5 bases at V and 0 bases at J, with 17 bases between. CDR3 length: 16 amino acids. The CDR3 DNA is TGTGCCAGCAGCCCTTTCGGGGCGGCAAGCTCCTACGAGCAGTACTTC. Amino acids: CASSPFGAASSYEQYF.

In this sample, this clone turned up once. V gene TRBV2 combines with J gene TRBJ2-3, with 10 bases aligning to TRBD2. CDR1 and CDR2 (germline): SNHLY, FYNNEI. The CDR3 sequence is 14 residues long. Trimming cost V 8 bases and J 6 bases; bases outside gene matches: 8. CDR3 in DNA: TGTGCCAGCGGTCGCGGGACTAGCGCCGATACGCAGTATTTT. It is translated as CASGRGTSADTQYF. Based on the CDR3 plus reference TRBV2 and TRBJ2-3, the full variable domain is EPEVTQTPSHQVTQMGQEVILRCVPISNHLYFYWYRQILGQKVEFLVSFYNNEISEKSEIFDDQFSVERPDGSNFTLKIRSTKLEDSAMYFCASGRGTSADTQYFGPGTRLTVL.